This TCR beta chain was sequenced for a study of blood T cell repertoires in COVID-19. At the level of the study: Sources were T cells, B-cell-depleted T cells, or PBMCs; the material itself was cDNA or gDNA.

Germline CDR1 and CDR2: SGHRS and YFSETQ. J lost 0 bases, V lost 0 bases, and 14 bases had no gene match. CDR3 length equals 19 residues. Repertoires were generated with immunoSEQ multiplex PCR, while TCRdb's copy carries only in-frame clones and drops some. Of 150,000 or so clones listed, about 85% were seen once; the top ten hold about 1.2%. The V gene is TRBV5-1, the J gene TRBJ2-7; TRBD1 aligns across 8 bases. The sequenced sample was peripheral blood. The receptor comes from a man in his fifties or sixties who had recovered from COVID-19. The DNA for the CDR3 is TGCGCCAGCAGCTTGGACGGACAGGGCATAGGTTCGGGCTCCTACGAGCAGTACTTC. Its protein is CASSLDGQGIGSGSYEQYF.